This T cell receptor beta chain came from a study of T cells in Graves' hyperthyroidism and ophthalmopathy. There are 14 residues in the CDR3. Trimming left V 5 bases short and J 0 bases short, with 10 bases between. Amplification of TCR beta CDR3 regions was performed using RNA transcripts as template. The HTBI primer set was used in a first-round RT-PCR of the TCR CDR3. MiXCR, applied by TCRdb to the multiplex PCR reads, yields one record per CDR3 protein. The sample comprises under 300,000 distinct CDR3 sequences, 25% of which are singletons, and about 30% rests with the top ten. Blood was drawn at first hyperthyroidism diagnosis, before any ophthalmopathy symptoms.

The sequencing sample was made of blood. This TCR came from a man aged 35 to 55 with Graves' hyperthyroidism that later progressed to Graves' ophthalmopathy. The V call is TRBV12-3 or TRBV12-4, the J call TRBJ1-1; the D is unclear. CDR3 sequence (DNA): TGTGCCAGCAGTAGTACTACCTTGAACACTGAAGCTTTCTTT. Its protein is CASSSTTLNTEAFF.